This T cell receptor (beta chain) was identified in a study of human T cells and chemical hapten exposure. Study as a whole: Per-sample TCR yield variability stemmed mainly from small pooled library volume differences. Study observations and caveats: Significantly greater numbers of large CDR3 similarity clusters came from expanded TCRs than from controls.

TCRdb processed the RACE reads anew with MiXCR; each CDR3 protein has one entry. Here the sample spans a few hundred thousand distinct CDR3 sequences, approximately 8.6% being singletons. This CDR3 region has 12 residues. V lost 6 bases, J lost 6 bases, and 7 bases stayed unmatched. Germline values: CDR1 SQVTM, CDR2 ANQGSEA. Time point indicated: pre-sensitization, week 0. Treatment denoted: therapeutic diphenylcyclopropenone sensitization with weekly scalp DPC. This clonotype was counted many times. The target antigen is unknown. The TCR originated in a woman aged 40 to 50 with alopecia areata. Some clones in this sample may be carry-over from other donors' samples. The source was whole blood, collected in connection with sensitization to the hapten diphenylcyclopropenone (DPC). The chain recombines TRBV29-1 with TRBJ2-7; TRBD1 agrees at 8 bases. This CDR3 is CSVGQGNVEQYF. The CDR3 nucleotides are TGCAGCGTCGGACAGGGTAATGTCGAGCAGTACTTC.